Described below is a single T cell receptor beta chain sequence and its context. Its target is not known. 60 Vbeta and 13 Jbeta primers were used in PCR. The data were produced by immunoSEQ multiplex PCR, yet TCRdb's version contains in-frame clones alone and is incomplete. Among roughly 120,000 clones listed, approximately 73% were seen once. J lost 3 bases, V lost 5 bases, and 7 bases had no gene match. Germline CDR1 is KGHSH and CDR2 is LQKENI. CDR3 size: 14 residues. The data were taken from a study of cytomegalovirus exposure and HLA in healthy donors. Study findings and constraints: Analyzed later, most CMV-associated TCR beta chains appeared HLA-restricted.

The sample was PBMCs. This sequence was found in a man in his forties in good health and CMV-seronegative. The chain recombines TRBV18 with TRBJ2-7; 7 positions match TRBD1. The CDR3 DNA is TGTGCCAGCTCAGACCGGGACAGAGTCTACGAGCAGTACTTC. Encoded protein: CASSDRDRVYEQYF.